The rows below give T cell receptor beta chains drawn from one sample of a study of T cell clones after liver transplantation. This table comes from immunoSEQ multiplex PCR, and its TCRdb copy is limited to in-frame clones, with some not included. The profile covers 65,000 to 80,000 clones, with 75% to 90% appearing a single time and about 0.6% taken by the ten largest. Here the sequenced sample was CD4+ T cells from blood, taken before liver transplant. The receptors were sampled from a human donor who received a liver transplant. Each CDR3 is given with its conserved first and last residue. Fields, in order: J gene, D gene, clone size, V gene, CDR3 DNA, CDR3 protein. A D gene is named only where the DNA matches it firmly. Size values are once, few and many counts, or a class for expanded clones, and some rows have none.

j_call: TRBJ2-1; d_call: .; clone_size: few; v_call: TRBV6-1; cdr3_nt: TGTGCCAGCAGTGAACCGGGGGGCTCCGAAAGAAAGCAGTTCTTC; cdr3_aa: CASSEPGGSERKQFF
j_call: TRBJ2-1; d_call: .; clone_size: few; v_call: TRBV30; cdr3_nt: TGTGCCTGGAGTATTCTGAGGAAAGGCAATGAGCAGTTCTTC; cdr3_aa: CAWSILRKGNEQFF
j_call: TRBJ2-7; d_call: .; clone_size: .; v_call: TRBV27; cdr3_nt: TGTGCCAGCACCCGGTCAGGGGCCTACGAGCAGTACTTC; cdr3_aa: CASTRSGAYEQYF
j_call: TRBJ2-7; d_call: TRBD2; clone_size: .; v_call: TRBV6-1; cdr3_nt: TGTGCCAGCACCGGACTAGCGGGATTGCACGAGCAGTACTTC; cdr3_aa: CASTGLAGLHEQYF
j_call: TRBJ2-7; d_call: TRBD2; clone_size: .; v_call: TRBV18; cdr3_nt: TGTGCCAGCTCCCCCAGATCCGAAAGCGGGGCGAGCTCCTACGAGCAGTACTTC; cdr3_aa: CASSPRSESGASSYEQYF
j_call: TRBJ2-1; d_call: TRBD2; clone_size: .; v_call: TRBV9; cdr3_nt: TGTGCCAGCAGCGTAGGTAGCGGGGGGTACAATGAGCAGTTCTTC; cdr3_aa: CASSVGSGGYNEQFF
j_call: TRBJ2-5; d_call: TRBD1; clone_size: .; v_call: TRBV29-1; cdr3_nt: TGCAGCGTTGAAGCTCAGGGGGTGACCCAGTACTTC; cdr3_aa: CSVEAQGVTQYF
j_call: TRBJ1-5; d_call: .; clone_size: .; v_call: TRBV21-1; cdr3_nt: TGTGCCAGCAGCCTACAGCAATTCAATCAGCCCCAGCATTTT; cdr3_aa: CASSLQQFNQPQHF
j_call: TRBJ2-5; d_call: .; clone_size: once; v_call: TRBV9; cdr3_nt: TGTGCCAGCACTCCACTAGGGGGACAAGAGACCCAGTACTTC; cdr3_aa: CASTPLGGQETQYF
j_call: TRBJ2-7; d_call: TRBD1; clone_size: .; v_call: TRBV18; cdr3_nt: TGTGCCAGCTCACCCGGACAGGTGGGGACCTACGAGCAGTACTTC; cdr3_aa: CASSPGQVGTYEQYF
j_call: TRBJ1-5; d_call: .; clone_size: .; v_call: TRBV6-5; cdr3_nt: TGTGCCAGCAGTTACGAGGTAATCATCCAGCCCCAGCATTTT; cdr3_aa: CASSYEVIIQPQHF
j_call: TRBJ2-7; d_call: TRBD2; clone_size: .; v_call: TRBV5-4; cdr3_nt: TGTGCCAGCAGCTTCGGGACTAGCGGGAGGCGCTACGAGCAGTACTTC; cdr3_aa: CASSFGTSGRRYEQYF
j_call: TRBJ2-2; d_call: .; clone_size: .; v_call: TRBV11-2; cdr3_nt: TGTGCCAGCACGGGACACTCACTTTCGAACACCGGGGAGCTGTTTTTT; cdr3_aa: CASTGHSLSNTGELFF
j_call: TRBJ1-1; d_call: .; clone_size: .; v_call: TRBV7-2; cdr3_nt: TGTGCCAGCAGCTTCCTCGGACAAACCCAGGGAGGCACTGAAGCTTTCTTT; cdr3_aa: CASSFLGQTQGGTEAFF
j_call: TRBJ2-7; d_call: .; clone_size: .; v_call: TRBV10-1; cdr3_nt: TGCGCCAGCAGTGAGTCAAGAGACCCGCCGTACGAGCAGTACTTC; cdr3_aa: CASSESRDPPYEQYF
j_call: TRBJ2-2; d_call: TRBD2; clone_size: .; v_call: TRBV9; cdr3_nt: TGTGCCAGCAGCGTAAAGGGACTAGCGGGTACCGGGGAGCTGTTTTTT; cdr3_aa: CASSVKGLAGTGELFF
j_call: TRBJ1-1; d_call: .; clone_size: .; v_call: TRBV18; cdr3_nt: TGTGCCAGCTCACCCGGGGGGGAAACTGAAGCTTTCTTT; cdr3_aa: CASSPGGETEAFF
j_call: TRBJ1-1; d_call: .; clone_size: .; v_call: TRBV30; cdr3_nt: TGTGCCTGGAGTGTAAATTGGGGGACTGAAGCTTTCTTT; cdr3_aa: CAWSVNWGTEAFF
j_call: TRBJ1-2; d_call: .; clone_size: few; v_call: TRBV11-2; cdr3_nt: TGTGCCAGCAGCTTAGATGGGACTCCGGGCACCTTC; cdr3_aa: CASSLDGTPGTF
j_call: TRBJ1-2; d_call: .; clone_size: few; v_call: TRBV4-2; cdr3_nt: TGTGCCAGCAGCCACGCGAAGGGGTACTATGGCTACACCTTC; cdr3_aa: CASSHAKGYYGYTF
j_call: TRBJ1-3; d_call: TRBD1; clone_size: .; v_call: TRBV19; cdr3_nt: TGTGCCAGTAGTCCGAACAGGGGAGTAACCGGAAACACCATATATTTT; cdr3_aa: CASSPNRGVTGNTIYF
j_call: TRBJ1-2; d_call: .; clone_size: few; v_call: TRBV5-8; cdr3_nt: TGTGCCAGCAGCTTAAGACAGTATGGCTACACCTTC; cdr3_aa: CASSLRQYGYTF
j_call: TRBJ2-2; d_call: TRBD1; clone_size: .; v_call: TRBV29-1; cdr3_nt: TGCAGCGTTAAGACAGGGGTAACCGGGGAGCTGTTTTTT; cdr3_aa: CSVKTGVTGELFF
j_call: TRBJ2-1; d_call: TRBD2; clone_size: .; v_call: TRBV18; cdr3_nt: TGTGCCAGCTCACCTCCGGGACTAGCGGACTACAATGAGCAGTTCTTC; cdr3_aa: CASSPPGLADYNEQFF
j_call: TRBJ2-4; d_call: TRBD2; clone_size: .; v_call: TRBV28; cdr3_nt: TGTGCCAGCAGTTTAGGGGGGGGTTTAGCCAAAAACATTCAGTACTTC; cdr3_aa: CASSLGGGLAKNIQYF
j_call: TRBJ2-7; d_call: .; clone_size: .; v_call: TRBV2; cdr3_nt: TGTGCCAGCACCCGACAGCCCTACGAGCAGTACTTC; cdr3_aa: CASTRQPYEQYF
j_call: TRBJ2-7; d_call: .; clone_size: .; v_call: TRBV27; cdr3_nt: TGTGCCAGCAGTTCCCCCTCACAGGGGAGGGAGCAGTACTTC; cdr3_aa: CASSSPSQGREQYF